Shown below are 18 T cell receptor beta chains from a single sample sequenced in a study of T cells in Graves' hyperthyroidism and ophthalmopathy. RNA transcripts served as the template for amplifying TCR beta CDR3 regions. HTBI primers were employed in a first-round RT-PCR of the TCR CDR3. One entry per CDR3 protein, called by TCRdb with MiXCR from the multiplex PCR reads. Here the sample spans 300,000 to 450,000 distinct CDR3 sequences, around 15% being singletons. Material for sequencing was blood. The source is a young woman with Graves' ophthalmopathy.

In the case of this clonotype: A much bigger clone sits one base away, suggesting this may be a read error. V is TRBV9 and J is TRBJ2-1; no definite D call. Trimming removed 2 bases from V and 4 bases from J, with 7 bases in between. This CDR3 has 13 amino acids. CDR1 and CDR2 (germline): SGDLS, YYNGEE. For the CDR3, the DNA is TGTGCCAGCAGCGTTGGCATTTACAATGAGCAGTTCTTC. Protein sequence: CASSVGIYNEQFF.

This chain joins TRBV20-1 and TRBJ2-7; tentatively, D is TRBD1 (5 bases). CDR1 and CDR2 (germline): DFQATT, SNEGSKA (reference sequence). The length of the CDR3 is 13 residues. The V and J ends lost 5 bases and 5 bases respectively, with 16 bases between them. CDR3: CSAGHYRGDEQYF. The CDR3 nucleotides read TGCAGTGCTGGCCACTATAGGGGCGACGAGCAGTACTTC.

This clonotype was seen at least ten times. This chain links TRBV28 with TRBJ1-4; D is possibly TRBD1 (5 bases). Germline V gives CDR1 MDHEN, CDR2 SYDVKM. The ends were cut back, 6 bases at V and 0 bases at J, with 11 bases in the middle. The length of the CDR3 is 15 residues. The CDR3 nucleotides are TGTGCCAGCAGCCCATCAGGGACAACTAATGAAAAACTGTTTTTT. It yields the protein CASSPSGTTNEKLFF.

At least ten counts were recorded for this clonotype. The chain is built from TRBV28 and TRBJ1-2; no clear D gene. Trimming took off 7 bases at V and 3 bases at J, with 9 bases between the two ends. The CDR3 spans 12 residues. Germline lookup yields CDR1 MDHEN and CDR2 SYDVKM. The CDR3 region is CASTVGDYGYTF. In DNA, the CDR3 is TGTGCCAGCACCGTCGGCGACTATGGCTACACCTTC.

The table lists this clonotype with many counts. The chain carries TRBV12-3 or TRBV12-4 and TRBJ1-5, with unresolved D. V dropped 3 bases and J dropped 4 bases, with 1 base sitting between them. The CDR3 covers 11 residues. The CDR3 spells CASSLNQPQHF. CDR3 nucleotide sequence: TGTGCCAGCAGTTTGAATCAGCCCCAGCATTTT.

This clonotype was detected ten times or more. The chain combines TRBV7-3 with TRBJ2-3, with 9 bases fitting TRBD2. The J segment lost 3 bases and the V segment lost 8 bases, leaving 9 bases of the junction unmatched. The CDR3 consists of 15 residues. The germline CDR1 and CDR2 sequences are SGHTA and FQGTGA. The DNA of the CDR3 is TGTGCCAGCTGCCTAGCGGGGAGAGAGACAGATACGCAGTATTTT. Translating it yields CASCLAGRETDTQYF.

The V gene is TRBV6-5, the J gene TRBJ1-4; tentatively, D is TRBD1 (5 bases). This CDR3 contains 19 residues. CDR1 is MNHEY, CDR2 SVGAGI, per germline. Between the trimmed V and J ends, which lost 0 bases and 2 bases, there was a span of 19 bases. The CDR3 coding sequence is TGTGCCAGCAGTTACTCGAAACTAGGACGGGGGAATACTAATGAAAAACTGTTTTTT. Protein product: CASSYSKLGRGNTNEKLFF.

The V and J genes are TRBV7-9 and TRBJ2-7; tentative D call: TRBD1 (6 bases). CDR1 and CDR2 (germline): SEHNR, FQNEAQ (reference sequence). CDR3 length: 18 residues. Trimming shortened V by 5 bases and J by 1 base, and 24 bases separated the two germline ends. CDR3 amino acids: CASSPSSGPKDRSYEQYF. The CDR3 nucleotides read TGTGCCAGCAGCCCTAGTAGTGGTCCAAAGGACAGATCCTACGAGCAGTACTTC.

The table lists this clonotype with a count of one. The chain joins TRBV11-1 to TRBJ2-7; the D gene is possibly TRBD1 (6 bases). The CDR3 length is 16 residues. Trimming pared 4 bases from V and 0 bases from J, leaving 16 bases between. The germline V gene has CDR1 SGHAT and CDR2 FQDESV (reference sequence). The CDR3: CASSYTGTRDSYEQYF. The CDR3 bases are TGTGCCAGCAGCTACACCGGGACACGCGACTCCTACGAGCAGTACTTC.

This clonotype showed up many times. The rearrangement uses TRBV2 and TRBJ2-3; 11 bases agree with TRBD2. The CDR3 consists of 18 residues. Germline-derived CDR1 and CDR2 are SNHLY and FYNNEI. The ends lost 4 bases at V and 2 bases at J; junction bases unmatched: 11. The CDR3 DNA sequence: TGTGCCAGCAGTGGAGATCAACTAGCGGGGGCTTCCACAGATACGCAGTATTTT. It is translated as CASSGDQLAGASTDTQYF.

This clonotype was counted ten times or more. J is TRBJ2-3 and V is TRBV10-3, with unresolved D. V was pared by 4 bases and J by 6 bases, with 11 bases between. Germline V gene data show CDR1 as ENHRY and CDR2 as SYGVKD. The CDR3 runs to 13 residues. DNA for the CDR3: TGTGCCATCAGTGTGGCGGATTGGGATACGCAGTATTTT. It yields the protein CAISVADWDTQYF.

The chain recombines TRBV2 with TRBJ1-6; TRBD1 is a possible D gene (5 bases). The CDR3 has 15 amino acids. Per germline, CDR1 SNHLY and CDR2 FYNNEI. V lost 7 bases to trimming and J lost 9 bases, with 19 bases between them. CDR3 DNA: TGTGCCAGCATTGGGGCCGGGGGGGTAGGTTCACCCCTCCACTTT. Translating gives CASIGAGGVGSPLHF.

This clonotype has a count of ten or more. The rearrangement uses TRBV24-1 and TRBJ1-5, with a weak D call TRBD1 (5 bases). The CDR3 contains 15 residues. The ends were cut back, 8 bases at V and 2 bases at J, with 15 bases in the middle. The V gene's germline CDR1 is KGHDR and CDR2 SFDVKD. Here the CDR3 reads CATKGPSFGNQPQHF. CDR3 coding DNA: TGTGCCACCAAGGGACCGAGCTTTGGCAATCAGCCCCAGCATTTT.

On this clonotype itself: An end of the junction does not agree with germline; a read error may underlie this. The chain joins TRBV19 to TRBJ1-5; 7 bases are a match to TRBD1. Per germline, CDR1 LNHDA and CDR2 SQIVND (reference sequence). This CDR3 spans 16 amino acids. The CDR3 region has the DNA TGTGGCAGTAGAGTTCTGACAGGGCCGAGCAATCAGCCCCAGCATTTT. Translation: CGSRVLTGPSNQPQHF.

V and J are TRBV15 and TRBJ2-1, with D uncertain. The CDR3 spans 11 residues. Trimming cost V 0 bases and J 9 bases, with 3 bases left between them. Per the germline V gene, CDR1 is LNHNV and CDR2 is YYDKDF (reference sequence). The CDR3 nucleotides are TGTGCCACCAGCAGAGATGTTGAGCAGTTCTTC. Its protein is CATSRDVEQFF. The variable domain in full, with the rest retrieved from reference TRBV15 and TRBJ2-1, is DAMVIQNPRYQVTQFGKPVTLSCSQTLNHNVMYWYQQKSSQAPKLLFHYYDKDFNNEADTPDNFQSRRPNTSFCFLDIRSPGLGDTAMYLCATSRDVEQFFGPGTRLTVL.

The V gene is TRBV4-2, the J gene TRBJ2-1; 7 bases map to TRBD2. The CDR3 consists of 17 residues. Unmatched junction bases numbered 10, after V lost 3 bases and J lost 2 bases. CDR1 is LGHNA, CDR2 YNFKEQ, per germline. The CDR3 loop reads CASSQGVTSAAYNEQFF. CDR3 DNA sequence: TGTGCCAGCAGCCAGGGGGTTACTAGCGCGGCCTACAATGAGCAGTTCTTC.

Many counts were recorded for this clonotype. The V call is TRBV20-1, the J call TRBJ2-5, with a tentative D call TRBD2 (5 bases). Per germline, CDR1 DFQATT and CDR2 SNEGSKA (reference sequence). The CDR3 length is 13 residues. Trimming cost V 4 bases and J 1 base, with 10 bases left between them. For the CDR3, the DNA is TGCAGTGCTAAAAGGACTGGCCAAGAGACCCAGTACTTC. Residues: CSAKRTGQETQYF.

This clonotype appeared many times. The chain uses TRBV5-1 and TRBJ1-6; D not resolved. The V and J ends lost 4 bases and 6 bases respectively, with 17 bases between them. Germline V gene data show CDR1 as SGHRS and CDR2 as YFSETQ. This CDR3 is built from 16 residues. This CDR3 reads CASSPVGSIGNSPLHF. In nucleotides, the CDR3 is TGCGCCAGCAGCCCTGTTGGCTCTATCGGTAATTCACCCCTCCACTTT.